This TCR beta chain is drawn from a study of OX40 agonist ivuxolimab in advanced cancers. Study at large: Patients receiving dose escalation had hepatocellular carcinoma, melanoma, renal cell or head and neck cancer. The eligibility criteria allowed prior anti-PD-1, anti-PD-L1 or anti-CTLA-4 therapy, and about 40% had some.

This clone was found once. Assay: immunoSEQ multiplex PCR; the TCRdb copy retains only in-frame clones and omits some. The sample holds 76,000 or so clones, 85% to 90% seen once. V trimming: 3 bases; J trimming: 4 bases; junction bases outside the gene matches: 4. The CDR3 runs to 15 residues. The V gene's germline CDR1 is KGHSH and CDR2 LQKENI. The material was CD4+ or CD8+ T cells sorted from blood, obtained in a trial of the OX40 agonist ivuxolimab. The rearrangement joins TRBV18 to TRBJ1-1; 11 nucleotides align to TRBD1. This receptor was taken from an adult with an advanced solid tumor such as melanoma, head and neck, liver or kidney cancer. The chain's CDR3 is CASSPDRGRVTEAFF. CDR3 coding DNA: TGTGCCAGCTCACCGGACAGGGGGCGCGTCACTGAAGCTTTCTTT. Full variable domain (remainder filled in from reference TRBV18 and TRBJ1-1): NAGVMQNPRHLVRRRGQEARLRCSPMKGHSHVYWYRQLPEEGLKFMVYLQKENIIDESGMPKERFSAEFPKEGPSILRIQQVVRGDSAAYFCASSPDRGRVTEAFFGQGTRLTVV.